This passage covers 25 T cell receptor beta chains from one sample sequenced in a study of CD8 T cells in ankylosing spondylitis. TCRdb reanalysed the 5' RACE reads using MiXCR and keeps one entry per CDR3 protein. The sample lists 210,000 or so distinct CDR3 sequences, around 8% occurring once. The sequenced sample consisted of blood, either unsorted or a sorted T cell fraction (not recorded which). The receptor source for this set is a female donor with ankylosing spondylitis or in good health (not recorded which).

This clonotype was recorded many times. The rearrangement joins TRBV20-1 to TRBJ2-1; D is uncertain. The CDR3 runs 13 residues. V shed 1 base and J shed 3 bases, with 7 bases lying between them. In germline, CDR1 is DFQATT, CDR2 SNEGSKA (reference sequence). Here the CDR3 reads CSARGLVYNEQFF. CDR3 nucleotide sequence: TGCAGTGCTAGAGGGCTAGTCTACAATGAGCAGTTCTTC.

Remarks on this clonotype: Since a much larger clone is just one base distant, this may be a read error. This rearrangement joins TRBV5-1 to TRBJ2-7, with TRBD1 matching 8 bases. CDR1 is SGHRS, CDR2 YFSETQ, per germline. V shed 5 bases, J shed 6 bases, and the junction held 7 bases outside the gene matches. The CDR3 contains 13 residues. Written as DNA, the CDR3 is TGCGCCAGCAGTTATGGACAGGGCTGCGAGCAGTACTTC. The encoded protein is CASSYGQGCEQYF.

The chain is built from TRBV9 and TRBJ2-7, with D unresolved. In germline, CDR1 is SGDLS, CDR2 YYNGEE. The V and J ends lost 4 bases and 0 bases respectively, with 17 bases between them. CDR3 length: 16 residues. The CDR3 region is CASSPGPLEPSYEQYF. CDR3 coding DNA: TGTGCCAGCAGCCCAGGACCGTTGGAACCCTCCTACGAGCAGTACTTC.

J is TRBJ2-2 and V is TRBV5-1, with D perhaps matching TRBD1 (5 bases). CDR1 SGHRS and CDR2 YFSETQ come from the germline V gene. The CDR3 spans 15 residues. The V end was cut by 1 base, the J end by 1 base, with 8 bases between. CDR3 sequence (DNA): TGCGCCAGCAGCTTGTCACAGGTGAACACCGGGGAGCTGTTTTTT. It specifies CASSLSQVNTGELFF.

This clonotype was counted at least ten times. This sequence joins TRBV28 and TRBJ2-1; TRBD2 is a possible D gene (7 bases). Trimming took off 6 bases at V and 4 bases at J, with 10 bases between the two ends. CDR3 length equals 13 residues. The germline V gene encodes CDR1 MDHEN and CDR2 SYDVKM. The CDR3 DNA sequence: TGTGCCAGCAGGGAGGGGGGGTACAATGAGCAGTTCTTC. Residues: CASREGGYNEQFF.

The table lists this clonotype with many counts. This chain links TRBV14 with TRBJ1-2; 11 bases fit TRBD1. Trimming at V came to 0 bases and at J to 7 bases, leaving 7 bases not matched to a gene. Germline CDR1 is SGHDN and CDR2 is FVKESK. The CDR3 totals 16 residues. CDR3 residues: CASSQDPPGQGGGYTF. The CDR3, as DNA: TGTGCCAGCAGCCAAGATCCCCCGGGACAGGGGGGTGGCTACACCTTC.

This clonotype occurred many times. This chain uses TRBV7-3 with TRBJ2-3; TRBD2 agrees at 12 bases. CDR3 size: 18 residues. Germline lookup yields CDR1 SGHTA and CDR2 FQGTGA. The junction had 4 bases not matched to a gene; V was cut back by 0 bases and J by 0 bases. For the CDR3, the DNA is TGTGCCAGCAGCTTAACGCGGACTAGCGGGACTAGCACAGATACGCAGTATTTT. Amino acids: CASSLTRTSGTSTDTQYF. Supplemented by reference TRBV7-3 and TRBJ2-3, the full variable domain reads GAGVSQTPSNKVTEKGKYVELRCDPISGHTALYWYRQSLGQGPEFLIYFQGTGAADDSGLPNDRFFAVRPEGSVSTLKIQRTERGDSAVYLCASSLTRTSGTSTDTQYFGPGTRLTVL.

This clonotype was counted ten times or more. The chain employs TRBV4-3 and TRBJ1-1; possible D gene TRBD1, 5 bases. Between the trimmed V and J ends, which lost 4 bases and 1 base, there was a span of 19 bases. CDR3 length equals 17 residues. The germline V gene has CDR1 LGHNA and CDR2 YSLEER. CDR3 in amino acids: CASSRNSYGGGNTEAFF. The CDR3 DNA is TGCGCCAGCAGCCGAAACTCATACGGGGGAGGGAACACTGAAGCTTTCTTT.

The CDR3 bases are TGTGCCAGTAGTATCGAATTGGGCTATGGCTACACCTTC. As protein: CASSIELGYGYTF. This chain joins TRBV19 and TRBJ1-2; D is ambiguous. Germline CDR1 is LNHDA and CDR2 is SQIVND (reference sequence). Trimming shortened V by 3 bases and J by 4 bases, and 9 bases separated the two germline ends. The CDR3 runs to 13 residues.

Many counts were recorded for this clonotype. The chain carries TRBV4-2 and TRBJ1-2, with D hard to call. Germline CDR1 is LGHNA and CDR2 is YNFKEQ. CDR3 length: 13 residues. Trimming took 0 bases from V and 3 from J, leaving 5 bases between them. The CDR3 loop is CASSQEGHYGYTF. CDR3 coding DNA: TGTGCCAGCAGCCAAGAGGGCCACTATGGCTACACCTTC.

This clonotype was detected ten times or more. The V and J genes are TRBV6-2 or TRBV6-3 and TRBJ2-7; perhaps TRBD1 as D (6 bases). The CDR3 is 15 amino acids. The V gene lost 4 bases and the J gene lost 3 bases, with 16 bases spanning the gap. Germline V lookup: CDR1 MNHEY, CDR2 SVGEGT. The CDR3 DNA follows: TGTGCCAGCAGTTCTTCCGGGACAATACTCTACGAGCAGTACTTC. This encodes CASSSSGTILYEQYF.

This clonotype occurred many times. The V gene is TRBV5-1, the J gene TRBJ2-1; 9 bases align to TRBD2. There are 18 residues in the CDR3. Trimming took 0 bases from V and 4 from J; bases not matched to a gene: 11. Looked up from germline, CDR1 is SGHRS and CDR2 is YFSETQ. For the CDR3, the DNA is TGCGCCAGCAGCTTGGGAGTTAGCGGGAGCATGGGTTACAATGAGCAGTTCTTC. Translation: CASSLGVSGSMGYNEQFF.

This clonotype was seen repeatedly, ten times or more. The chain is built from TRBV5-1 and TRBJ1-1, with D hard to call. Germline V gives CDR1 SGHRS, CDR2 YFSETQ. The V end lost 7 bases, the J end lost 1 base, and 5 bases lay between the germline ends. This CDR3 has 11 amino acids. CDR3 amino acids: CASAQNTEAFF. CDR3 bases: TGCGCCAGCGCGCAGAACACTGAAGCTTTCTTT.

The sample holds a few counts of this clonotype. The V gene is TRBV5-5, the J gene TRBJ2-2; D unclear. Trimming removed 1 base from V and 6 bases from J, with 13 bases in between. This CDR3 spans 15 amino acids. CDR1 is SGHKS, CDR2 YYEKEE, per germline (reference sequence). CDR3 sequence reads: CASSLTGVKAGELFF. CDR3 nucleotide sequence: TGTGCCAGCAGCTTGACCGGAGTTAAGGCCGGGGAGCTGTTTTTT.

This chain uses TRBV6-2 or TRBV6-3 with TRBJ2-7; D may be TRBD2 (5 bases). V was pared by 2 bases and J by 2 bases, with 10 bases between. The CDR3 loop spans 14 amino acids. Germline CDR1 is MNHEY and CDR2 is SVGEGT. The CDR3 DNA reads TGTGCCAGCAGTTACGCGGGTAGGGCCTACGAGCAGTACTTC. It translates to CASSYAGRAYEQYF.

This clonotype was seen many times. CDR3 bases: TGTGCCAGCAGCTCCGAGGATAGCTATGGCTACACCTTC. Encoded protein: CASSSEDSYGYTF. The chain recombines TRBV7-9 with TRBJ1-2; no definite D call. The germline gives CDR1 SEHNR, CDR2 FQNEAQ (reference sequence). This CDR3 is built from 13 residues. The V and J ends lost 4 bases and 4 bases respectively, with 10 bases between them. Drawing the rest from reference TRBV7-9 and TRBJ1-2, the complete variable domain is DTGVSQNPRHKITKRGQNVTFRCDPISEHNRLYWYRQTLGQGPEFLTYFQNEAQLEKSRLLSDRFSAERPKGSFSTLEIQRTEQGDSAMYLCASSSEDSYGYTFGSGTRLTVV.

This clonotype was detected ten times or more. DNA of the CDR3: TGTGCCAGCAGTTACTACGGGACACTCGGATACGAGCAGTACTTC. Residues: CASSYYGTLGYEQYF. This rearrangement joins TRBV6-5 to TRBJ2-7; a weak D match, TRBD1 (6 bases). The ends were cut back, 1 base at V and 4 bases at J, with 14 bases in the middle. Germline V gene lookup returns CDR1 MNHEY and CDR2 SVGAGI. This CDR3 has 15 amino acids.

V usage is TRBV7-9 and J usage is TRBJ1-1; TRBD1 matches at 7 bases. Germline CDR1 and CDR2: SEHNR and FQNEAQ (reference sequence). The CDR3 is 13 residues long. V gave up 10 bases and J gave up 3 bases; unmatched junction bases: 8. CDR3 in DNA: TGTGCCACCACCGGGACAGTAGACACTGAAGCTTTCTTT. Its translation: CATTGTVDTEAFF. The entire variable domain, with the rest obtained from reference TRBV7-9 and TRBJ1-1, is as follows: DTGVSQNPRHKITKRGQNVTFRCDPISEHNRLYWYRQTLGQGPEFLTYFQNEAQLEKSRLLSDRFSAERPKGSFSTLEIQRTEQGDSAMYLCATTGTVDTEAFFGQGTRLTVV.

Ten or more counts support this clonotype. The CDR3, as DNA: TGCAGTGCTATTGGGACTAGAGGAGGCAATGAGCAGTTCTTC. This codes for CSAIGTRGGNEQFF. The chain has TRBV20-1 and TRBJ2-1, with 8 bases fitting TRBD2. CDR3 size: 14 residues. CDR1 and CDR2 (germline): DFQATT, SNEGSKA (reference sequence). Trimming at V came to 4 bases and at J to 6 bases, leaving 8 bases not matched to a gene.

In this sample, this clonotype turned up many times. This sequence joins TRBV28 and TRBJ2-2; 7 bases fit TRBD2. Germline trimming cut 5 bases from V and 2 bases from J; bases unmatched to any gene: 8. The CDR3 runs 16 residues. Looked up from germline, CDR1 is MDHEN and CDR2 is SYDVKM. The CDR3 sequence is CASSALGGTNTGELFF. The CDR3 bases are TGTGCCAGCAGTGCCCTGGGGGGGACTAACACCGGGGAGCTGTTTTTT.

This clonotype has ten or more counts. The chain employs TRBV6-5 and TRBJ1-3; D unclear. V lost 2 bases and J 0 bases, leaving 11 bases between the germline ends. This CDR3 is 16 amino acids long. Germline CDR1 reads MNHEY; CDR2 reads SVGAGI. The CDR3 loop is CASSYDRTHSGNTIYF. DNA of the CDR3: TGTGCCAGCAGTTACGATAGGACCCACTCTGGAAACACCATATATTTT.

This clonotype was observed many times. This chain connects TRBV29-1 to TRBJ2-1; D is perhaps TRBD2 (6 bases). Per germline, CDR1 SQVTM and CDR2 ANQGSEA. Trimming cost V 7 bases and J 5 bases, with 12 bases left between them. This CDR3 is 12 amino acids long. CDR3 residues: CSGRDFDNEQFF. The CDR3 DNA reads as TGCAGCGGCCGGGACTTCGACAATGAGCAGTTCTTC.

This clonotype was counted at least ten times. This chain joins TRBV27 and TRBJ2-1, with 11 bases that match TRBD1. J was trimmed by 8 bases and V by 6 bases; bases with no gene match: 9. The CDR3 consists of 15 residues. From germline, CDR1 is MNHEY and CDR2 SMNVEV (reference sequence). The CDR3 DNA reads TGTGCCAGCAGCGGGGCGGACAGGGGGCCTCATGAGCAGTTCTTC. The encoded protein is CASSGADRGPHEQFF.

On this clonotype: Given a much more abundant clone one base away, this may be a read error. V gene TRBV29-1 combines with J gene TRBJ2-3; 9 bases align to TRBD2. Germline lookup yields CDR1 SQVTM and CDR2 ANQGSEA. Trimming removed 6 bases from V and 5 bases from J; junction bases left unmatched: 6. The CDR3 consists of 13 residues. The CDR3 loop is CSVGRGGRDTQYF. In DNA form, the CDR3 reads TGCAGCGTCGGGCGGGGGGGGAGAGATACGCAGTATTTT.

In its sample, this clonotype was seen many times. This chain joins TRBV18 and TRBJ2-1; 8 bases are a match to TRBD1. The CDR3 covers 14 residues. V trimming: 0 bases; J trimming: 9 bases; junction bases outside the gene matches: 4. CDR1 and CDR2 from the germline V gene are KGHSH and LQKENI. CDR3: CASSPPTGEVEQFF. The CDR3 DNA is TGTGCCAGCTCACCACCGACAGGGGAGGTTGAGCAGTTCTTC.